The sequence of this T cell receptor (beta chain) was determined in a study of shared clonotypes between healthy human individuals. Trimming left V 4 bases short and J 5 bases short, with 11 bases between. This CDR3 contains 14 residues. CDR1 MNHNS and CDR2 SASEGT come from the germline V gene. Naive CD8 cells, CD45RO-negative and positively selected for CCR7, excluded terminally differentiated effector memory CD45RA+ cells. Profiling relied on immunoSEQ multiplex PCR, and the TCRdb table lists in-frame clones only, not all of them. Of a few million clones listed, roughly 93% were seen once; the top ten hold more than 1.5%.

The TCR originated in a young man in good health. Some clones in this sample may be carry-over from other donors' samples. Sample: naive CD8+ T cells from PBMCs. The genes are TRBV6-1 and TRBJ2-2, with D perhaps TRBD1 or TRBD2 (5 bases each). CDR3 nucleotide sequence: TGTGCCAGCAGTGGGGGGAAGGGGACCGGGGAGCTGTTTTTT. Amino acid sequence: CASSGGKGTGELFF.